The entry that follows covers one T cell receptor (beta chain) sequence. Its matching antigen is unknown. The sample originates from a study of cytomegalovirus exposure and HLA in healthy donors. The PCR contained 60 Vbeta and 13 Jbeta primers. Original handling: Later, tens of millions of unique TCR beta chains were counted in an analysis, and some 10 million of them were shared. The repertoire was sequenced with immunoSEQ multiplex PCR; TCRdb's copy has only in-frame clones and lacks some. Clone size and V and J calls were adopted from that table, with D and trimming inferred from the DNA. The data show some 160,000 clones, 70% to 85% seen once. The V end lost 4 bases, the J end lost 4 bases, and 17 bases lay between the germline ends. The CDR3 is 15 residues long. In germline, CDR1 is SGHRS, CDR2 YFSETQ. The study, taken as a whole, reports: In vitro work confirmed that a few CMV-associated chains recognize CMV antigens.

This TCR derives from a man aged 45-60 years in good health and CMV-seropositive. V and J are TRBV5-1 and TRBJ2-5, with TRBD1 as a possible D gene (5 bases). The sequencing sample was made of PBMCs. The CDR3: CASSVTGRARETQYF. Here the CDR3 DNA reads TGCGCCAGCAGCGTTACAGGACGGGCCCGAGAGACCCAGTACTTC.